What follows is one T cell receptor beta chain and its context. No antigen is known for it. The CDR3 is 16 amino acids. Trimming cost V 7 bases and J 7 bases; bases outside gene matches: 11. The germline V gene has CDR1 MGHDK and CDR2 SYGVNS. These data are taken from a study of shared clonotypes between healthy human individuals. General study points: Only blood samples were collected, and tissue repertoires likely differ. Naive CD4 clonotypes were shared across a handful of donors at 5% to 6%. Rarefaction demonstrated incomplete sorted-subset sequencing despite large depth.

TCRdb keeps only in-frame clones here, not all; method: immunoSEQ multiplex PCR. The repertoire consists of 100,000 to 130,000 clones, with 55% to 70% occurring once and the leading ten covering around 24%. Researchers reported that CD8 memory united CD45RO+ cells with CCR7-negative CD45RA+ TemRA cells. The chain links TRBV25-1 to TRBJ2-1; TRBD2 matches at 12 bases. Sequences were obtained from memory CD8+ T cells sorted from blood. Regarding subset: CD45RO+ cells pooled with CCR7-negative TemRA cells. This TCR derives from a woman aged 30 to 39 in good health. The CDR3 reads CASTYLTSGRRNEQFF. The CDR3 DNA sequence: TGTGCCAGCACCTACCTGACTAGCGGGAGAAGGAATGAGCAGTTCTTC.